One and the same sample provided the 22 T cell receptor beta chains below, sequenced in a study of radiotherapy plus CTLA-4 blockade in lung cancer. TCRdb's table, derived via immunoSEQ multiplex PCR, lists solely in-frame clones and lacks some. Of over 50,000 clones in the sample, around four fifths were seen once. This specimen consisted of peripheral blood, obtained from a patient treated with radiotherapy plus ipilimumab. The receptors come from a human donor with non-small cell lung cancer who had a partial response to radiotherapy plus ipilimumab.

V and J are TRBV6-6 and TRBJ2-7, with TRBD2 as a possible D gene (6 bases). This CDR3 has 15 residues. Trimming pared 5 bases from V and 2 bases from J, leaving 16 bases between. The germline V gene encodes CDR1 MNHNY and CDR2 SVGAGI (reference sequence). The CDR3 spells CASSPGDQLTYEQYF. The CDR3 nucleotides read TGTGCCAGCAGTCCGGGGGACCAACTCACCTACGAGCAGTACTTC.

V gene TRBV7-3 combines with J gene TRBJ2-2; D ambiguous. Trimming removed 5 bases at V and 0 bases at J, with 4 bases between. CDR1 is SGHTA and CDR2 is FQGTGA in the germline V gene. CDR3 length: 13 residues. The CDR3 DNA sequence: TGTGCCAGCAGCGGCACGAACACCGGGGAGCTGTTTTTT. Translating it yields CASSGTNTGELFF.

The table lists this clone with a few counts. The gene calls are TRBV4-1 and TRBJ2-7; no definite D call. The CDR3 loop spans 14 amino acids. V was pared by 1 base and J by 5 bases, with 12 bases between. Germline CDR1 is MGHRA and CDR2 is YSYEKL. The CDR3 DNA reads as TGCGCCAGCAGCCAAGTTGCAGGTACCGACGAGCAGTACTTC. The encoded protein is CASSQVAGTDEQYF.

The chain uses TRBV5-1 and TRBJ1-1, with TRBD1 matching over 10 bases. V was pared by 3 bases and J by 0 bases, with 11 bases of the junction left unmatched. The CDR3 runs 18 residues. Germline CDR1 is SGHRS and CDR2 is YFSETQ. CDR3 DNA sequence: TGCGCCAGCAGCTCTCCCCGGGACAGGGGAACCATGAACACTGAAGCTTTCTTT. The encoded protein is CASSSPRDRGTMNTEAFF.

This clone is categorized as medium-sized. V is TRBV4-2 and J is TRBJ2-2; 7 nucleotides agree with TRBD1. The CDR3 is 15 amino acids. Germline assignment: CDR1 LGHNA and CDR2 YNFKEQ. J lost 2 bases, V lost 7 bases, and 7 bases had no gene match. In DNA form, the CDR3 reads TGTGCCAGCACCACAACAGGGGTCAACACCGGGGAGCTGTTTTTT. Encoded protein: CASTTTGVNTGELFF.

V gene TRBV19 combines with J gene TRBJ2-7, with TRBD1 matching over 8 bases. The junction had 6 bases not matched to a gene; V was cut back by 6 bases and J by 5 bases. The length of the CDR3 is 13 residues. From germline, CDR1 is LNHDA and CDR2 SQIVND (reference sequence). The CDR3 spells CASSLGQGNEQYF. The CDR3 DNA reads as TGTGCCAGTAGCCTCGGACAGGGAAACGAGCAGTACTTC.

CDR3 region: CASSYSREALHF. CDR3 nucleotides: TGTGCCAGCAGTTACTCCCGAGAAGCCCTCCACTTT. The rearrangement links TRBV6-5 to TRBJ1-6; no clear D. V lost 0 bases to trimming and J lost 14 bases, with 8 bases between them. This CDR3 region has 12 residues. Per the germline V gene, CDR1 is MNHEY and CDR2 is SVGAGI.

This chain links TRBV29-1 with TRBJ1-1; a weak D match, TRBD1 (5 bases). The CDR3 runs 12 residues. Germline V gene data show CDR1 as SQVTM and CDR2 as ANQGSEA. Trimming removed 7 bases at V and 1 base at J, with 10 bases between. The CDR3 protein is CSANQGNTEAFF. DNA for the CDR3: TGCAGCGCCAACCAGGGGAACACTGAAGCTTTCTTT.

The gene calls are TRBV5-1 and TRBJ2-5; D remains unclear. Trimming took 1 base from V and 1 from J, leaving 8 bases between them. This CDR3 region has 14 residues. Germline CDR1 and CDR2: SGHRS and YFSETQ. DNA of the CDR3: TGCGCCAGCAGCTTGCCAACTTCCCAAGAGACCCAGTACTTC. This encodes CASSLPTSQETQYF.

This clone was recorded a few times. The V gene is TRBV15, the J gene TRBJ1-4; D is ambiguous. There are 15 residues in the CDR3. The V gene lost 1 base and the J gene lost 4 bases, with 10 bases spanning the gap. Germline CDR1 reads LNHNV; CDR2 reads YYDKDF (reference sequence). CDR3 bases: TGTGCCACCAGCAGAGGCGGACTTAATAATGAAAAACTGTTTTTT. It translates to CATSRGGLNNEKLFF. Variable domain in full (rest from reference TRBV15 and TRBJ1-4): DAMVIQNPRYQVTQFGKPVTLSCSQTLNHNVMYWYQQKSSQAPKLLFHYYDKDFNNEADTPDNFQSRRPNTSFCFLDIRSPGLGDTAMYLCATSRGGLNNEKLFFGSGTQLSVL.

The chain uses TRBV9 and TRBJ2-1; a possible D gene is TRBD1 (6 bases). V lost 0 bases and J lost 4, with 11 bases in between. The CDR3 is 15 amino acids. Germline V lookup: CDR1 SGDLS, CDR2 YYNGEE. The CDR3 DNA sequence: TGTGCCAGCAGCGTAGGTGGGGGCCCTTACAATGAGCAGTTCTTC. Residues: CASSVGGGPYNEQFF. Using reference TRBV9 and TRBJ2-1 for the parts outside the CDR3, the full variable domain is DSGVTQTPKHLITATGQRVTLRCSPRSGDLSVYWYQQSLDQGLQFLIQYYNGEERAKGNILERFSAQQFPDLHSELNLSSLELGDSALYFCASSVGGGPYNEQFFGPGTRLTVL.

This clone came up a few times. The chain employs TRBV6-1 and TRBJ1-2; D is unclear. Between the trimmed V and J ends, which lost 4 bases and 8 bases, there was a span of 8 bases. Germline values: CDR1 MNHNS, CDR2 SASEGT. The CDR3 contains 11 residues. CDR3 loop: CASSGVWGYTF. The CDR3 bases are TGTGCCAGCAGTGGAGTTTGGGGCTACACCTTC.

The CDR3 loop reads CASSEQTGLRQYF. CDR3 DNA sequence: TGTGCCAGCAGTGAACAAACGGGGTTGCGGCAGTATTTT. This chain links TRBV6-1 with TRBJ2-3; D possibly corresponds to TRBD2 (5 bases). The V end was cut by 2 bases, the J end by 11 bases, with 14 bases between. CDR1 is MNHNS, CDR2 SASEGT, per germline. This CDR3 has 13 amino acids.

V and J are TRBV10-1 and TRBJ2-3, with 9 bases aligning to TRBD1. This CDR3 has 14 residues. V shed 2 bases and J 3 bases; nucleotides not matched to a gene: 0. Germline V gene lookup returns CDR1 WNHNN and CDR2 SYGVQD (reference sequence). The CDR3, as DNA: TGCGCCAGCAGTGAGGGGACAGGGACAGATACGCAGTATTTT. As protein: CASSEGTGTDTQYF.

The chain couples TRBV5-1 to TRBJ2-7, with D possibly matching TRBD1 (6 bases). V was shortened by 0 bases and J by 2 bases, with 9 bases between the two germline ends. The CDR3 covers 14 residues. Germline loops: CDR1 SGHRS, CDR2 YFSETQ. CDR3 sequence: CASSLEGGTYEQYF. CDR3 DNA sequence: TGCGCCAGCAGCTTGGAAGGGGGAACCTACGAGCAGTACTTC.

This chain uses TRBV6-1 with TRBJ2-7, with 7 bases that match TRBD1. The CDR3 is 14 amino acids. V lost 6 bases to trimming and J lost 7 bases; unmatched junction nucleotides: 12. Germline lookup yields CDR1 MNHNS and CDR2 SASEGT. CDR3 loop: CASRFLDRTDEQYF. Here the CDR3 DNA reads TGTGCCAGCAGATTCCTGGACAGGACGGATGAGCAGTACTTC.

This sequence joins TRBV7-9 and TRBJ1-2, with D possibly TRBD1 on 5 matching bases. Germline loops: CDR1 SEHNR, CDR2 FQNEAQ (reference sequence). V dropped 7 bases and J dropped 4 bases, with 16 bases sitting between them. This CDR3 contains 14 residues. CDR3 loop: CASTPGGTFYGYTF. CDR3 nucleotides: TGTGCCAGCACCCCGGGAGGGACGTTCTATGGCTACACCTTC.

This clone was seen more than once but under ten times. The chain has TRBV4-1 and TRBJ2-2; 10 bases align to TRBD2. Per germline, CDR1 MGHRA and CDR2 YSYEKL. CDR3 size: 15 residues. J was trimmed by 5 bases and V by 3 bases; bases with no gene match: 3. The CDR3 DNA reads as TGCGCCAGCAGCCAGAGCGGGGGGGAGACCGGGGAGCTGTTTTTT. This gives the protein CASSQSGGETGELFF.

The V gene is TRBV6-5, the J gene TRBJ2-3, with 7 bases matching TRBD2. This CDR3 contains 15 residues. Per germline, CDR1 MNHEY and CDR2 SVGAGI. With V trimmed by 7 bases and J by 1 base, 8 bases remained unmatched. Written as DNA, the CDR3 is TGTGCCAGCACCCGGGATGGGAGGGGCACAGATACGCAGTATTTT. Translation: CASTRDGRGTDTQYF.

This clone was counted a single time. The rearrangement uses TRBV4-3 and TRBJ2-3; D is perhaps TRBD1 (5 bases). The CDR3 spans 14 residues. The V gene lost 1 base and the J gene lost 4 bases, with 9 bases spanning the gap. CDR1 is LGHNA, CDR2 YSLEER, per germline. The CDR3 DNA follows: TGCGCCAGCAGCCAAGCGTGGGGCCCAGATACGCAGTATTTT. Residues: CASSQAWGPDTQYF.

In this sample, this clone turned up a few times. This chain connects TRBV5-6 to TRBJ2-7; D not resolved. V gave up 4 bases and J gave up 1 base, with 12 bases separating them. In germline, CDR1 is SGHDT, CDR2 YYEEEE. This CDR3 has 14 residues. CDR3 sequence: CASSPSGWSYEQYF. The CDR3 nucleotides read TGTGCCAGCAGCCCTTCGGGTTGGTCCTACGAGCAGTACTTC.

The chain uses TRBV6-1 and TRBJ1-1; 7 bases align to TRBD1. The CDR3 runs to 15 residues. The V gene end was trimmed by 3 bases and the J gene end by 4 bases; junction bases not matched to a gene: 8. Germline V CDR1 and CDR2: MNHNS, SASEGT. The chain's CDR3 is CASSEMTGRGTEAFF. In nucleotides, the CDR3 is TGTGCCAGCAGTGAGATGACAGGGCGAGGCACTGAAGCTTTCTTT.